Listed here are 5 T cell receptor beta chains from one sample, sequenced in a study of blood T cell repertoires in COVID-19. Method: immunoSEQ multiplex PCR; TCRdb's copy keeps in-frame clones and lacks some. The data hold over 200,000 clones, with about 90% observed a single time. What was sequenced was PBMCs or T cells enriched from blood (not recorded which). The receptors were sampled from a woman between 50 and 59 years old in a cohort exposed to, infected with or recovered from COVID-19 (not recorded which).

The J gene is TRBJ1-5, the V gene TRBV9; D is possibly TRBD1 (5 bases). CDR1 SGDLS and CDR2 YYNGEE come from the germline V gene. The CDR3 is 16 residues long. Trimming took 0 bases from V and 0 from J, leaving 10 bases between them. The CDR3 protein is CASSVERGHSNQPQHF. DNA of the CDR3: TGTGCCAGCAGCGTAGAAAGGGGCCATAGCAATCAGCCCCAGCATTTT.

The gene calls are TRBV6-1 and TRBJ1-6, with D unresolved. Looked up from germline, CDR1 is MNHNS and CDR2 is SASEGT. V lost 2 bases and J lost 4, with 6 bases in between. The CDR3 extends over 14 amino acids. CDR3 bases: TGTGCCAGCAGTGAACAACAGTATAATTCACCCCTCCACTTT. Translation gives CASSEQQYNSPLHF.

J is TRBJ2-1 and V is TRBV7-2; 10 positions match TRBD2. This CDR3 has 14 residues. J gave up 2 bases and V 8 bases, and 3 bases lay outside the gene matches. The germline gives CDR1 SGHTA, CDR2 FQGNSA. The CDR3 nucleotides read TGTGCCAGCTCAACTAGCGGGGCCTACAATGAGCAGTTCTTC. Protein: CASSTSGAYNEQFF.

The chain couples TRBV29-1 to TRBJ1-3; D is perhaps TRBD1 (6 bases). The CDR3 loop spans 14 amino acids. The V and J ends lost 4 bases and 4 bases respectively, with 14 bases between them. Germline CDR1 SQVTM, CDR2 ANQGSEA. In nucleotides, the CDR3 is TGCAGCGTTGGAGAGACAGGTCCAGGAAACACCATATATTTT. As protein: CSVGETGPGNTIYF.

Notes on this clone: The junction does not match germline at one end; this may be a read error. The chain links TRBV2 to TRBJ2-7, with 7 bases that match TRBD1. Germline V lookup: CDR1 SNHLY, CDR2 FYNNEI. The CDR3 is 10 residues long. The chain's CDR3 is CASGLRTGKF. The CDR3 DNA reads TGTGCCAGCGGACTCCGGACAGGAAAGTTC.